This T cell receptor beta chain is drawn from a study of early T cells in non-severe SARS-CoV-2 infection. In germline, CDR1 is SGHTA, CDR2 FQGTGA. V lost 6 bases, J lost 2 bases, and 11 bases stayed unmatched. This CDR3 spans 17 amino acids. There are many counts of this clonotype. Each cDNA molecule carried a unique molecular identifier. TCRdb reprocessed the 5' RACE reads via MiXCR and lists one record per CDR3 protein. The sample contains about 66,000 distinct CDR3 sequences, approximately 9.1% of which appear only once. The rearrangement links TRBV7-3 to TRBJ2-1, with TRBD2 matching over 9 bases. The sample consisted of whole blood. The receptor comes from an adult who was a healthcare worker with PCR-confirmed SARS-CoV-2 infection or an uninfected control (not recorded which). The CDR3 is CASSLGALAGPYNEQFF. The CDR3 DNA sequence: TGTGCCAGCAGTCTGGGGGCACTAGCGGGCCCCTACAATGAGCAGTTCTTC.